Listed here are 15 T cell receptor beta chains from one sample, sequenced in a study of early T cells in non-severe SARS-CoV-2 infection. TCRdb ran MiXCR on the 5' RACE reads and lists one entry per CDR3 protein. Among 65,000 to 75,000 distinct CDR3 sequences, 4.6% were seen once, and the ten largest hold roughly 3.9%. This specimen consisted of whole blood, obtained at baseline. The receptors come from an adult who was a healthcare worker with PCR-confirmed SARS-CoV-2 infection or an uninfected control (not recorded which). The donor label of this sample is uncertain.

In its sample, this clonotype was seen many times. The V and J genes are TRBV20-1 and TRBJ1-6; no reliable D call. CDR1 is DFQATT, CDR2 SNEGSKA, per germline (reference sequence). V was pared by 0 bases and J by 3 bases, with 18 bases between. The CDR3 is made up of 18 amino acids. Here the CDR3 reads CSARERGRIPDYNSPLHF. CDR3 nucleotides: TGCAGTGCTAGAGAACGGGGTAGGATACCCGACTATAATTCACCCCTCCACTTT.

This clonotype was observed many times. This rearrangement joins TRBV27 to TRBJ2-7; D is ambiguous. The V gene's germline CDR1 is MNHEY and CDR2 SMNVEV (reference sequence). Trimming cost V 6 bases and J 2 bases, with 17 bases left between them. This CDR3 has 15 amino acids. In DNA form, the CDR3 reads TGTGCCAGCAGCTCAATAGGACGCTCTGCCTACGAGCAGTACTTC. Its protein product is CASSSIGRSAYEQYF.

This clonotype has ten or more counts. The chain has TRBV14 and TRBJ2-2; D may match TRBD1 or TRBD2 (5 bases each). This CDR3 is built from 16 residues. In germline, CDR1 is SGHDN, CDR2 FVKESK. Trimming removed 2 bases from V and 1 base from J, with 11 bases in between. The CDR3 is CASSQSGTLNTGELFF. The DNA of the CDR3 is TGTGCCAGCAGCCAATCCGGGACCTTGAACACCGGGGAGCTGTTTTTT.

This clonotype was observed a handful of times. V is TRBV13 and J is TRBJ2-7; D possibly corresponds to TRBD2 (5 bases). V lost 2 bases and J lost 6, with 11 bases in between. The CDR3 is 13 residues long. Germline CDR1 and CDR2: PRHDT and FYEKMQ (reference sequence). This chain's CDR3 is CASSLSTGGEQYF. The CDR3 bases are TGTGCCAGCAGCTTAAGTACTGGAGGCGAGCAGTACTTC.

This clonotype was counted many times. The chain employs TRBV5-6 and TRBJ2-7, with a possible D match to TRBD1 (5 bases). Germline loops: CDR1 SGHDT, CDR2 YYEEEE. The germline V and J ends were trimmed by 6 bases and 2 bases, with 6 bases remaining between them. The CDR3 is 11 amino acids. The chain's CDR3 is CASKDTYEQYF. In DNA, the CDR3 is TGTGCCAGCAAGGACACCTACGAGCAGTACTTC.

This clonotype was seen repeatedly, ten times or more. The chain uses TRBV12-3 or TRBV12-4 and TRBJ1-5; TRBD1 is a possible D gene (5 bases). The CDR3 has 15 amino acids. Trimming left V 4 bases short and J 3 bases short, with 13 bases between. The CDR3 nucleotides read TGTGCCAGCAGTTCCGGGACGGCTCCCAATCAGCCCCAGCATTTT. Translated: CASSSGTAPNQPQHF.

This clonotype was detected only a few times. The chain recombines TRBV30 with TRBJ1-5; D not resolved. CDR1 is GTSNPN, CDR2 SVGIG, per germline (reference sequence). The V end was cut by 0 bases, the J end by 3 bases, with 9 bases between. The CDR3 totals 14 residues. The CDR3 sequence: CAWSVAVANQPQHF. DNA of the CDR3: TGTGCCTGGAGTGTAGCTGTAGCCAATCAGCCCCAGCATTTT. Looking up the rest from reference TRBV30 and TRBJ1-5 gives the full variable domain: SQTIHQWPATLVQPVGSPLSLECTVEGTSNPNLYWYRQAAGRGLQLLFYSVGIGQISSEVPQNLSASRPQDRQFILSSKKLLLSDSGFYLCAWSVAVANQPQHFGDGTRLSIL.

This clonotype was seen ten or more times. This chain joins TRBV29-1 and TRBJ2-2, with TRBD1 as a possible D gene (5 bases). The germline gives CDR1 SQVTM, CDR2 ANQGSEA. Trimming pared 7 bases from V and 7 bases from J, leaving 10 bases between. The length of the CDR3 is 11 residues. The CDR3, as DNA: TGCAGCGCAAGGGGTGTCGGGGAGCTGTTTTTT. This encodes CSARGVGELFF.

This clonotype was detected only a few times. V and J are TRBV12-3 or TRBV12-4 and TRBJ2-2; 9 bases fit TRBD1. CDR3 length: 16 amino acids. The ends lost 5 bases at V and 4 bases at J; junction bases unmatched: 8. The CDR3 here is CASSPRTGAATGELFF. The CDR3 region has the DNA TGTGCCAGCAGTCCCAGGACAGGGGCCGCCACCGGGGAGCTGTTTTTT.

This clonotype was observed at least ten times. The CDR3 loop reads CASSLARDSDTQYF. The CDR3 DNA follows: TGTGCCAGCAGCTTAGCACGGGATTCGGATACGCAGTATTTT. The chain has TRBV7-2 and TRBJ2-3; D may be TRBD2 (5 bases). Germline values: CDR1 SGHTA, CDR2 FQGNSA. Trimming cost V 0 bases and J 6 bases, with 10 bases left between them. There are 14 residues in the CDR3.

This clonotype was seen more than once but under ten times. CDR3 region: CASSQVGMPKQFF. The CDR3 DNA sequence: TGTGCCAGCAGCCAAGTCGGGATGCCAAAGCAGTTCTTC. This chain uses TRBV14 with TRBJ2-1; a weak D match, TRBD2 (5 bases). The CDR3 sequence is 13 residues long. The V and J ends lost 1 base and 11 bases respectively, with 12 bases between them. CDR1 and CDR2 (germline): SGHDN, FVKESK. Full variable domain (remainder filled in from reference TRBV14 and TRBJ2-1): EAGVTQFPSHSVIEKGQTVTLRCDPISGHDNLYWYRRVMGKEIKFLLHFVKESKQDESGMPNNRFLAERTGGTYSTLKVQPAELEDSGVYFCASSQVGMPKQFFGPGTRLTVL.

This clonotype showed up many times. This chain links TRBV10-1 with TRBJ1-1; D might be TRBD1 (6 bases). CDR1 is WNHNN and CDR2 is SYGVQD in the germline V gene (reference sequence). V shed 10 bases and J shed 4 bases, with 19 bases lying between them. CDR3 size: 14 residues. The CDR3 loop reads CATRDGGGSTEAFF. The CDR3 DNA follows: TGCGCCACCCGGGACGGAGGGGGGAGCACTGAAGCTTTCTTT.

This clonotype was seen a few times. The chain employs TRBV6-6 and TRBJ2-7, with D perhaps TRBD2 (6 bases). Trimming took 8 bases from V and 3 from J, leaving 14 bases between them. Germline loops: CDR1 MNHNY, CDR2 SVGAGI (reference sequence). The CDR3 is 13 amino acids. Written as DNA, the CDR3 is TGTGCCAGCGGGACTGGGGGAGGCTACGAGCAGTACTTC. Translating it yields CASGTGGGYEQYF.

The V and J genes are TRBV5-1 and TRBJ1-6; D perhaps matches TRBD1 (5 bases). The CDR3 loop spans 16 amino acids. Germline CDR1 and CDR2: SGHRS and YFSETQ. Trimming pared 3 bases from V and 7 bases from J, leaving 17 bases between. This CDR3 is CASSSPEGRTNSPLHF. CDR3 DNA: TGCGCCAGCAGCTCGCCGGAGGGACGGACAAATTCACCCCTCCACTTT. Complete variable domain (other parts from reference TRBV5-1 and TRBJ1-6): KAGVTQTPRYLIKTRGQQVTLSCSPISGHRSVSWYQQTPGQGLQFLFEYFSETQRNKGNFPGRFSGRQFSNSRSEMNVSTLELGDSALYLCASSSPEGRTNSPLHFGNGTRLTVT.

The rearrangement joins TRBV5-1 to TRBJ2-2; tentatively, D is TRBD1 or TRBD2 (6 bases each). The CDR3 extends over 15 amino acids. V was cut by 4 bases and J by 1 base, with 11 bases left in between. Germline V lookup: CDR1 SGHRS, CDR2 YFSETQ. CDR3: CASSAGHLNTGELFF. CDR3 bases: TGCGCCAGCAGCGCGGGACACCTGAACACCGGGGAGCTGTTTTTT.